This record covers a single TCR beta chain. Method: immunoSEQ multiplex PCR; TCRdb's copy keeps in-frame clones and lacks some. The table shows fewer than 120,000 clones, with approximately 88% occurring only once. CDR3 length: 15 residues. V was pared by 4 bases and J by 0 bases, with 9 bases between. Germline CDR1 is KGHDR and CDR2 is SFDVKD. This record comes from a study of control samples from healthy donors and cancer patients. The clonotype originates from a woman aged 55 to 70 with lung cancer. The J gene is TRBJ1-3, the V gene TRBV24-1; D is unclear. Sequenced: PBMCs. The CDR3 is CATSDPGSSGNTIYF. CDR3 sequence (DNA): TGTGCCACCAGTGACCCAGGCAGCTCTGGAAACACCATATATTTT.